The T cell receptor beta chain under discussion was sequenced for a study of shared clonotypes between healthy human individuals (dated by TCRdb to 2019 to 2021). In terms of the full investigation: The cohort included a few men and a couple of women between 18 and 49 years of age. To increase sequencing depth and limit assay-specific biases, TCR repertoire library preparation and sequencing were carried out by different laboratories using diverse techniques. The study deeply sequenced blood TCR repertoires of about 5 healthy adults to estimate repertoire size and the extent of clonotype sharing between individuals. Each donor's leukapheresis produced roughly between roughly 0.85 and 10 billion PBMCs. For each donor, three plates each were used for CD4 naive and CD4 memory, two plates were used for CD8 naive, and one plate was used for CD8 memory.

Its CDR3 holds 13 amino acids, cysteine through phenylalanine. Only CDR3 DNA is held: 39 bases, read in frame from base 1. Compared with germline, V lacks 7 bases and J lacks 4 bases; bases without a gene match: 10. The germline V gene supplies CDR1 SQVTM and CDR2 ANQGSEA. Comments on this clone: This receptor's antigen is unknown. No base quality values were provided; no much bigger clone lies one nucleotide off.

Overall results and qualifications from the work: Because the study included a small number of donors, the genetic and exposure-history diversity represented was limited. Incomplete sequencing was indicated by rarefaction of sorted-subset datasets, despite the large sequencing depth. Pairwise subsampling led to the expectation that sequencing depth would affect the degree of clonotype sharing among donors. Higher generation probabilities were observed for clonotypes shared by all four sorted-subset donors than for non-shared clonotypes. About 4.5% of naive CD4, 3.5% of naive CD8, 2.3% of memory CD4, and 0.4% of memory CD8 clonotypes were shared across a few donors. Naive subsets generally had larger estimated clonotype richness than memory subsets did. Sampling was restricted to blood, and TCR repertoires in tissue are likely to differ from TCR repertoires in blood.

Healthy HIV-negative adults with no recently reported acute infections or vaccinations were included as donors. Every donor was a Caucasian adult living in Nashville, Tennessee, USA. CD4+ T cells were enriched by magnetic negative selection, after which naive cells were positively selected on CD45RA and the negative fraction was taken as the memory subset. After blood collection by leukapheresis, PBMCs were isolated using Ficoll-Histopaque density gradient centrifugation and then cryopreserved in the vapor phase of liquid nitrogen. Purity and quantity of every magnetically sorted T cell population were checked by analytical flow cytometry. Each sorted fraction had its genomic DNA isolated and then quantified by UV absorbance on a Nanodrop 2000c. TCR CDR3 regions were amplified from genomic DNA by multiplex PCR using the deep immunoSEQ assay. Extracted genomic DNA from each cell subset was spread evenly across all wells of several immunoSEQ 96-well plates, with each plate serving as a replicate. Each replicate PCR for sorted subsets received 150 to 250 ng genomic DNA, equal to about 30,000 T cell genomes. Purified libraries were measured with a Qubit 3.0 fluorometer, size-checked on a Bioanalyzer 2100, and measured again with the KAPA Library Quantification kit. Each immunoSEQ 96-well plate was sequenced on its own single-read 150-cycle Illumina NextSeq 550 flow cell. Per the authors' processing: The immunoSEQ output contained only junctional sequences without quality scores, so filtering could not match that applied to full-length reads. Sequences were annotated with PyIR, a Python wrapper for IgBLAST v1.9, and V/J genes and CDR3 were assigned using IMGT germline references. Reads were filtered out if the reads had weak V/J assignments (E-value above 1e-6), no CDR3, stop codons, out-of-frame junctions, or ambiguous translated residues. V3J clonotypes were defined as sequences sharing the same inferred V gene, J gene, and CDR3 amino acid sequence. To compute the percentage overlap between repertoires, the number of shared unique clonotypes was divided by the size of the smaller repertoire. Richness of each repertoire was evaluated using RTK rarefaction, the Chao1 estimator, and Recon v2.1 estimates of unobserved clonotypes. Generation probabilities were computed with OLGA for all TCRbeta clonotypes obtained by the gDNA method from a handful of donors. TCRdb limited this immuneACCESS table to in-frame rearrangements with V and J called. A share of clones is missing; checked studies link under half to unresolved V genes, and the rest is unexplained. Clone size and V and J calls were adopted from that table, with D and trimming inferred from the DNA. The sample includes over a million clones, with approximately 97% observed a single time. 1% to 1.5% of the sample belongs to the ten largest clones.

Sequencing input: naive CD4+ T cells sorted from blood. What this sample's cell subset or site label stands for: CD45RA+ positively selected. The source of this sequence is a man aged 25 to 40 in good health. This sequence uses TRBV29-1 and TRBJ2-7, with 7 middle bases fitting TRBD2. The DNA reads TGCAGCGCCAAGCGGGACTCTCCGTACGAGCAGTACTTC. Its translation reads: CSAKRDSPYEQYF.